These 16 T cell receptor beta chains were sequenced from one sample in a study of Graves' ophthalmopathy and Graves' hyperthyroidism. The sequenced template was RNA, covering the TCR beta CDR3 region. Second-round multiplex PCR followed a first-round RT-PCR using HTBI primers. One entry per CDR3 protein, called by TCRdb with MiXCR from the multiplex PCR reads. The sample has 200,000 to 300,000 distinct CDR3 sequences; about 47% are singletons. Sequencing was carried out using peripheral blood. The receptors were sampled from an adult man with Graves' ophthalmopathy.

The chain joins TRBV5-8 to TRBJ1-4, with D possibly matching TRBD1 (5 bases). Germline values: CDR1 SGHTS, CDR2 YDEGEE. The CDR3 consists of 15 residues. The V gene lost 0 bases and the J gene lost 7 bases, with 13 bases spanning the gap. The CDR3, as DNA: TGTGCCAGCAGCTTGGGAGGGGCGATCGGTGAAAAACTGTTTTTT. Amino acids: CASSLGGAIGEKLFF.

The V call is TRBV20-1, the J call TRBJ2-5; 8 bases match TRBD1. The CDR3 has 16 amino acids. Germline assignment: CDR1 DFQATT and CDR2 SNEGSKA (reference sequence). With V trimmed by 5 bases and J by 4 bases, 15 bases remained unmatched. The CDR3 reads CSAPDPPGQVGETQYF. CDR3 in DNA: TGCAGTGCTCCGGACCCTCCGGGACAGGTAGGAGAGACCCAGTACTTC.

Notes on this clonotype: The final CDR3 position lacks the conserved phenylalanine or tryptophan, pointing to a likely read error. The gene calls are TRBV11-2 and TRBJ2-6, with TRBD1 as a possible D gene (6 bases). This CDR3 has 17 amino acids. V lost 4 bases and J 0 bases, leaving 13 bases between the germline ends. Germline V CDR1 and CDR2: SGHAT, FQNNGV. In nucleotides, the CDR3 is TGTGCCAGCAGCTCGACAGGACCAAGCTCTGGGGCCAACGTCCTGACTCTC. This translates into CASSSTGPSSGANVLTL.

This clonotype has a handful of counts. DNA for the CDR3: TGTGCCAGCAGCCTTGACAGGGGAAGCGAGCAGTACTTC. Translation gives CASSLDRGSEQYF. This chain links TRBV11-2 with TRBJ2-7, with 8 nucleotides matching TRBD1. Germline CDR1 SGHAT, CDR2 FQNNGV. The length of the CDR3 is 13 residues. The V segment lost 5 bases and the J segment 6 bases; nucleotides outside the gene matches: 6.

This clonotype was counted between two and nine times. V usage is TRBV5-1 and J usage is TRBJ2-5; D possibly corresponds to TRBD1 (6 bases). Trimming removed 2 bases from V and 2 bases from J, with 13 bases in between. Germline CDR1 is SGHRS and CDR2 is YFSETQ. The CDR3 extends over 15 amino acids. The CDR3 bases are TGCGCCAGCAGCTTTATGACAGGTCCTCAAGAGACCCAGTACTTC. Its protein product is CASSFMTGPQETQYF.

V usage is TRBV4-1 and J usage is TRBJ2-7; D ambiguous. The germline gives CDR1 MGHRA, CDR2 YSYEKL. The CDR3 has 15 amino acids. The ends were cut back, 1 base at V and 3 bases at J, with 13 bases in the middle. In nucleotides, the CDR3 is TGCGCCAGCAGCCAAGGGGCTAGGGCGAGCTACGAGCAGTACTTC. This translates into CASSQGARASYEQYF.

The chain links TRBV5-1 to TRBJ2-7, with 7 positions matching TRBD1. CDR1 and CDR2 (germline): SGHRS, YFSETQ. CDR3 length: 15 amino acids. With 0 bases clipped from V and 2 bases from J, the junction kept 5 bases outside the gene matches. CDR3 region: CASSLAQGVAYEQYF. CDR3 sequence (DNA): TGCGCCAGCAGCTTGGCTCAGGGGGTTGCCTACGAGCAGTACTTC.

The chain carries TRBV20-1 and TRBJ1-1, with TRBD1 matching 9 bases. J gave up 5 bases and V 6 bases, and 13 bases lay outside the gene matches. There are 15 residues in the CDR3. The germline V gene has CDR1 DFQATT and CDR2 SNEGSKA (reference sequence). The CDR3 coding sequence is TGCAGTGCAAGGCCCCCACAGGGGGCAGTTACTGAAGCTTTCTTT. Its translation: CSARPPQGAVTEAFF.

The V call is TRBV2, the J call TRBJ2-3; D call uncertain. Germline V CDR1 and CDR2: SNHLY, FYNNEI. Deletions cut 9 bases from V and 0 bases from J, with 4 bases between. This CDR3 has 11 residues. Here the CDR3 reads CASTSTDTQYF. In nucleotides, the CDR3 is TGTGCCAGTACTAGCACAGATACGCAGTATTTT.

The chain joins TRBV7-2 to TRBJ1-2; 12 positions agree with TRBD1. CDR1 and CDR2 from the germline V gene are SGHTA and FQGNSA. This CDR3 comprises 18 residues. V lost 5 bases, J lost 0 bases, and 10 bases stayed unmatched. The DNA of the CDR3 is TGTGCCAGCAGCCCAGGGGACAGGGGGCGTGGGGCTAACTATGGCTACACCTTC. This codes for CASSPGDRGRGANYGYTF.

Worth noting for this clonotype: A much larger clone differs from this one at a single base, so this may be a read error. V usage is TRBV2 and J usage is TRBJ1-5; a weak D match, TRBD1 (5 bases). Trimming left V 5 bases short and J 1 base short, with 9 bases between. The CDR3 has 14 amino acids. Germline lookup yields CDR1 SNHLY and CDR2 FYNNEI. CDR3 DNA: TGTGCCAGCAGTATCGGGGGGAGCAATCAGCCCCAGCATTTT. It specifies CASSIGGSNQPQHF.

V gene TRBV6-1 combines with J gene TRBJ1-2; possible D gene TRBD1, 5 bases. The V end was cut by 3 bases, the J end by 0 bases, with 11 bases between. The CDR3 has 15 residues. Germline V gene sequence: CDR1 MNHNS, CDR2 SASEGT. In nucleotides, the CDR3 is TGTGCCAGCAGTGACAGGGATCGGGCTAACTATGGCTACACCTTC. This sequence encodes CASSDRDRANYGYTF.

The V call is TRBV2, the J call TRBJ2-5; D possibly corresponds to TRBD2 (6 bases). Trimming pared 1 base from V and 4 bases from J, leaving 28 bases between. The germline V gene has CDR1 SNHLY and CDR2 FYNNEI. This CDR3 is built from 20 residues. CDR3 loop: CASSEGEQAATRGLGETQYF. The DNA of the CDR3 is TGTGCCAGCAGTGAAGGAGAACAGGCAGCGACTAGAGGGTTGGGAGAGACCCAGTACTTC.

The chain employs TRBV5-1 and TRBJ1-1; no clear D gene. V lost 1 base and J 5 bases, leaving 15 bases between the germline ends. This CDR3 has 15 amino acids. Germline-derived CDR1 and CDR2 are SGHRS and YFSETQ. This CDR3 is CASSLTVTRGTEAFF. The CDR3 DNA sequence: TGCGCCAGCAGCTTGACGGTAACCAGAGGGACTGAAGCTTTCTTT.

This clonotype occurred once. This chain links TRBV7-2 with TRBJ1-2, with 9 bases matching TRBD1. This CDR3 contains 17 residues. Germline V gene lookup returns CDR1 SGHTA and CDR2 FQGNSA. V dropped 5 bases and J dropped 4; count of bases not matched to a gene: 14. Written as DNA, the CDR3 is TGTGCCAGCAGCCCTAGTCCGGGACAGGGCCTCCTCTATGGCTACACCTTC. It encodes CASSPSPGQGLLYGYTF.

This clonotype was counted at least ten times. The chain has TRBV9 and TRBJ1-4; 9 positions match TRBD1. The germline gives CDR1 SGDLS, CDR2 YYNGEE. This CDR3 has 15 residues. After removal of 0 bases from V and 8 bases from J, the junction contained 5 bases not matched to a gene. CDR3 sequence (DNA): TGTGCCAGCAGCGTAGGAGGGACAGGGCCCGAAAAACTGTTTTTT. Residues: CASSVGGTGPEKLFF.